The entry that follows covers one TCR beta chain sequence. Its antigen is not known. This sample is drawn from a study of T-cell memory formation after mild COVID-19. Study information: In these data, TCR clusters were largely donor specific.

Trimming shortened V by 7 bases and J by 4 bases, and 19 bases separated the two germline ends. The CDR3 contains 16 residues. TCRdb reprocessed the 5' RACE reads via MiXCR and lists one record per CDR3 protein. The sample lists 110,000 or so distinct CDR3 sequences, around 17% seen once, with around 5.1% in the top ten. Study findings and constraints: The finding that pre-infection memory included some responding clones suggested that cross-reactive memory joined.

Sequencing was done on a sample of PBMCs or a T cell subset sorted from them (not recorded which). The chain is built from TRBV12-3 or TRBV12-4 and TRBJ2-2, with D possibly being TRBD2 (6 bases). The clonotype comes from a man aged 18 to 29 who had mild COVID-19 (a few samples of this study predate the infection). Cell type and time point are not known. DNA for the CDR3: TGTGCCAGCACTCTCAGAGGATCCGGGGGCACCGGGGAGCTGTTTTTT. It translates to CASTLRGSGGTGELFF.